This TCR beta chain appears in the sequencing data of a study of blood T cell repertoires in COVID-19. Whole-study context: Nucleic acid was either cDNA or gDNA, and it came from T cells, B-cell-depleted T cells, or PBMCs.

Original processing notes: Reference gene primer amplification in the assay estimated nucleated cell counts. Produced via immunoSEQ multiplex PCR; TCRdb's table is partial and in-frame only. That table furnishes V, J and clone size, whereas the DNA furnished D and trimming. This sample has around 25,000 clones, with under 90% found just once. The sequencing sample was made of peripheral blood. This TCR was recovered from a woman aged 80 or older with acute or convalescent COVID-19.

CDR3 DNA sequence: TGTGCCAGCAGCTTAGGAACAGTTAAAGAGACCCAGTACTTC. It yields the protein CASSLGTVKETQYF. The V gene is TRBV11-2, the J gene TRBJ2-5; D not resolved. Deletions cut 1 base from V and 3 bases from J, with 9 bases between. CDR1 is SGHAT, CDR2 FQNNGV, per germline. CDR3 size: 14 residues.